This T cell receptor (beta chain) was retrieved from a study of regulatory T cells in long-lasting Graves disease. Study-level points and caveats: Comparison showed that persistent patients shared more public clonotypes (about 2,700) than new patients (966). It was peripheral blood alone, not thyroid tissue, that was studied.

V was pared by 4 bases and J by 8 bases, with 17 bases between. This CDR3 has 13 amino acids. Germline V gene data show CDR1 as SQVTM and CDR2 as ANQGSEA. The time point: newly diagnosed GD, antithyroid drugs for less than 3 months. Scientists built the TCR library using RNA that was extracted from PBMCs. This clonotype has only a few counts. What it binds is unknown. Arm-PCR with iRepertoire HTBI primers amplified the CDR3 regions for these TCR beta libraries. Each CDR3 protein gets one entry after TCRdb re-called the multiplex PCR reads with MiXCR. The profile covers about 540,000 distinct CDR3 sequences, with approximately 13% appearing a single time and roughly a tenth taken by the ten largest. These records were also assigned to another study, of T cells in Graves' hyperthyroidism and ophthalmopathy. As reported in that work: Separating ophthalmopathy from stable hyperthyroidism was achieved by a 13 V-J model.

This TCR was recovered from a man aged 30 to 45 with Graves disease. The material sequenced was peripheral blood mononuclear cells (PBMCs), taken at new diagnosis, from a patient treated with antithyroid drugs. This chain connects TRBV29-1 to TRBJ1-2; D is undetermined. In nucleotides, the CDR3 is TGCAGCGTTGTTCGGTTGACTGGGGAGGGCTACACCTTC. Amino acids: CSVVRLTGEGYTF.